These T cell receptor beta chains were read from a single sample in a study of blood T cell repertoires in acute mononucleosis. The assay was immunoSEQ multiplex PCR, and TCRdb's table has in-frame clones only and misses some. The sample consists of 2,000 to 2,500 clones, roughly 30% of them appearing once. The input for sequencing was EBV YVL epitope tetramer+ CD8+ T cells sorted from PBMCs, taken during acute infectious mononucleosis. The receptors here all came from a woman aged 18-35 years with infectious mononucleosis caused by EBV. Each CDR3 is given with its conserved first and last residue. The order of the fields is CDR3 protein, CDR3 DNA, J gene, D gene, clone size, V gene. D genes are given only for firm matches. Size values are once, few and many counts, or a class for expanded clones, and some rows have none.

CDR3aa: CASSQVLTMNEQFF
CDR3nt: TGTGCCAGCAGCCAAGTACTGACAATGAATGAGCAGTTCTTC
j_gene: TRBJ2-1
d_gene: .
abundance: many
v_gene: TRBV7-2

CDR3aa: CASRPTLGLAGEKFF
CDR3nt: TGTGCCAGCAGACCAACCCTGGGACTAGCAGGTGAGAAGTTCTTC
j_gene: TRBJ2-1
d_gene: TRBD2
abundance: .
v_gene: TRBV6-5

CDR3aa: CARSILLGGAQPQHF
CDR3nt: TGTGCCCGCAGTATCCTTCTGGGGGGGGCTCAGCCCCAGCATTTT
j_gene: TRBJ1-5
d_gene: .
abundance: .
v_gene: TRBV28

CDR3aa: CASLSITAVKETQYF
CDR3nt: TGTGCCAGTTTATCGATAACGGCAGTCAAAGAGACCCAGTACTTC
j_gene: TRBJ2-5
d_gene: .
abundance: .
v_gene: TRBV27

CDR3aa: CCVAKPAGLAGGSNTGELFF
CDR3nt: TGCTGCGTTGCCAAGCCCGCCGGTCTAGCGGGAGGTTCTAACACCGGGGAGCTGTTTTTT
j_gene: TRBJ2-2
d_gene: TRBD2
abundance: .
v_gene: TRBV29-1

CDR3aa: CASSDYNEQFF
CDR3nt: TGTGCCAGCAGCGACTACAATGAGCAGTTCTTC
j_gene: TRBJ2-1
d_gene: .
abundance: .
v_gene: TRBV10-3

CDR3aa: CSVREGDDYGYTF
CDR3nt: TGCAGCGTTCGAGAGGGGGACGACTATGGCTACACCTTC
j_gene: TRBJ1-2
d_gene: .
abundance: .
v_gene: TRBV29-1

CDR3aa: CASSLLQGSYSEAFF
CDR3nt: TGTGCCAGCAGTTTACTACAGGGTTCGTACTCTGAAGCTTTCTTT
j_gene: TRBJ1-1
d_gene: .
abundance: medium-sized
v_gene: TRBV28

CDR3aa: CASRPLLGGNQPQHF
CDR3nt: TGTGCCAGCAGGCCCCTCCTGGGGGGCAATCAGCCCCAGCATTTT
j_gene: TRBJ1-5
d_gene: .
abundance: .
v_gene: TRBV6-5

CDR3aa: CSVVVSPYNEQFF
CDR3nt: TGCAGCGTTGTGGTATCTCCGTACAATGAGCAGTTCTTC
j_gene: TRBJ2-1
d_gene: .
abundance: few
v_gene: TRBV29-1